The 32 T cell receptor beta chains below were found in one sample sequenced in a study of cytomegalovirus exposure and HLA in healthy donors. The PCR ran on 60 Vbeta and 13 Jbeta primers. Clones were read by immunoSEQ multiplex PCR, and TCRdb kept only the in-frame ones, dropping some. The repertoire includes approximately 150,000 clones, roughly 79% of them detected once, and 1% sits in the top ten. Sequencing was carried out using PBMCs. Receptors originate from a woman between 35 and 50 years old in good health and CMV-seronegative.

The V call is TRBV2, the J call TRBJ2-3; 10 bases align to TRBD2. J was trimmed by 1 base and V by 4 bases; bases with no gene match: 2. The CDR3 consists of 15 residues. Per the germline V gene, CDR1 is SNHLY and CDR2 is FYNNEI. DNA of the CDR3: TGTGCCAGCAGTGTAGCGGGAGGTGGCACAGATACGCAGTATTTT. It is translated as CASSVAGGGTDTQYF.

This clone was observed a few times. This chain joins TRBV5-1 and TRBJ2-3; possibly TRBD2 for D (5 bases). The CDR3 sequence is 14 residues long. Germline V gives CDR1 SGHRS, CDR2 YFSETQ. V gave up 2 bases and J gave up 3 bases, with 10 bases separating them. The CDR3 nucleotides read TGCGCCAGCAGCTTCCGGGGTAGGACAGATACGCAGTATTTT. It translates to CASSFRGRTDTQYF.

The rearrangement joins TRBV5-4 to TRBJ1-2, with 8 nucleotides matching TRBD1. With 4 bases clipped from V and 4 bases from J, the junction kept 9 bases outside the gene matches. This CDR3 region has 15 residues. The germline V gene encodes CDR1 SGHNT and CDR2 YYREEE (reference sequence). This CDR3 is CASSAGQEKSYGYTF. DNA of the CDR3: TGTGCCAGCAGCGCGGGACAGGAGAAATCCTATGGCTACACCTTC.

This clone was counted between two and nine times. V usage is TRBV6-5 and J usage is TRBJ1-5; D perhaps matches TRBD1 (5 bases). Germline V gene lookup returns CDR1 MNHEY and CDR2 SVGAGI. The CDR3 totals 13 residues. The germline V and J ends were trimmed by 6 bases and 5 bases, with 11 bases remaining between them. CDR3: CASSPTDYQPQHF. DNA of the CDR3: TGTGCCAGCAGCCCGACAGACTATCAGCCCCAGCATTTT.

This chain links TRBV5-1 with TRBJ1-2; unclear D gene. Germline values: CDR1 SGHRS, CDR2 YFSETQ. Trimming stripped 0 bases from V and 2 bases from J, with 5 bases between. This CDR3 spans 13 amino acids. CDR3 nucleotide sequence: TGCGCCAGCAGCTTGGTACAGAACTATGGCTACACCTTC. It translates to CASSLVQNYGYTF.

The V and J genes are TRBV29-1 and TRBJ2-1; maybe TRBD2 (7 bases). With 2 bases removed from V and 0 bases from J, the gap between germline ends came to 14 bases. The CDR3 runs 16 residues. Per the germline V gene, CDR1 is SQVTM and CDR2 is ANQGSEA. CDR3 nucleotide sequence: TGCAGCGTTGAAAGGGGGGGTGGGAGCTCCTACAATGAGCAGTTCTTC. It codes for CSVERGGGSSYNEQFF.

The rearrangement links TRBV2 to TRBJ2-3, with D possibly being TRBD2 (7 bases). Trimming cost V 11 bases and J 3 bases, with 18 bases left between them. Germline V gives CDR1 SNHLY, CDR2 FYNNEI. CDR3 length: 14 residues. CDR3 in DNA: TGTGCCTCCGAGGGGGGAGGGAGGACAGATACGCAGTATTTT. Its protein product is CASEGGGRTDTQYF.

The rearrangement links TRBV6-1 to TRBJ2-1; D remains unclear. Trimming pared 0 bases from V and 2 bases from J, leaving 11 bases between. CDR1 is MNHNS and CDR2 is SASEGT in the germline V gene. The CDR3 loop spans 16 amino acids. CDR3 sequence (DNA): TGTGCCAGCAGTGAAGCCGAGAGGATCCCCTACAATGAGCAGTTCTTC. Translating gives CASSEAERIPYNEQFF.

The rearrangement joins TRBV5-1 to TRBJ1-3; TRBD1 aligns across 7 bases. V lost 4 bases, J lost 0 bases, and 7 bases stayed unmatched. Per germline, CDR1 SGHRS and CDR2 YFSETQ. The CDR3 is 16 residues long. CDR3 in amino acids: CASSVTGLASGNTIYF. The CDR3 DNA reads as TGCGCCAGCAGCGTGACAGGGCTTGCCTCTGGAAACACCATATATTTT. Looking up the rest from reference TRBV5-1 and TRBJ1-3 gives the full variable domain: KAGVTQTPRYLIKTRGQQVTLSCSPISGHRSVSWYQQTPGQGLQFLFEYFSETQRNKGNFPGRFSGRQFSNSRSEMNVSTLELGDSALYLCASSVTGLASGNTIYFGEGSWLTVV.

This chain uses TRBV27 with TRBJ2-5, with TRBD2 as a possible D gene (7 bases). The V and J ends lost 7 bases and 5 bases respectively, with 17 bases between them. The length of the CDR3 is 14 residues. From germline, CDR1 is MNHEY and CDR2 SMNVEV (reference sequence). The CDR3 sequence: CASIGGGLGETQYF. The CDR3 coding sequence is TGTGCCAGCATTGGGGGGGGGCTGGGGGAGACCCAGTACTTC.

The V gene is TRBV5-1, the J gene TRBJ2-7; maybe TRBD2 (6 bases). V was trimmed by 4 bases and J by 5 bases, leaving 16 bases between them. CDR1 SGHRS and CDR2 YFSETQ come from the germline V gene. This CDR3 comprises 14 residues. Here the CDR3 reads CASSEGGFMNEQYF. CDR3 in DNA: TGCGCCAGCAGCGAGGGAGGCTTCATGAACGAGCAGTACTTC.

The chain recombines TRBV2 with TRBJ2-7; 10 bases match TRBD1. J lost 1 base, V lost 6 bases, and 3 bases had no gene match. Germline lookup yields CDR1 SNHLY and CDR2 FYNNEI. CDR3 size: 14 residues. The CDR3 is CASRLDRGSYEQYF. In DNA form, the CDR3 reads TGTGCCAGCAGGTTGGACAGGGGGTCCTACGAGCAGTACTTC.

CDR3 sequence (DNA): TGTGCCAGCAGTTTATCCCCTTCCGGGACAGGGAGGGACGAGCAGTACTTC. It codes for CASSLSPSGTGRDEQYF. The chain couples TRBV27 to TRBJ2-7, with 9 bases matching TRBD1. Germline V CDR1 and CDR2: MNHEY, SMNVEV (reference sequence). This CDR3 contains 17 residues. The V and J ends lost 0 bases and 5 bases, in that order; junction bases with no gene match: 11.

The chain recombines TRBV5-1 with TRBJ2-3, with TRBD2 matching 11 bases. Germline V CDR1 and CDR2: SGHRS, YFSETQ. V was clipped by 2 bases and J by 10 bases; unmatched bases: 9. This CDR3 is built from 15 residues. The CDR3 DNA reads TGCGCCAGCAGCTTTAATCTAGCGGGAGGTGGTGCGCAGTATTTT. Its protein product is CASSFNLAGGGAQYF.

The gene calls are TRBV18 and TRBJ2-5, with D possibly TRBD2 on 5 matching bases. V was pared by 6 bases and J by 5 bases, with 10 bases between. Germline CDR1 is KGHSH and CDR2 is LQKENI. The CDR3 length is 12 residues. The CDR3 DNA reads as TGTGCCAGCTCCCGAAGGGAGGAGACCCAGTACTTC. Its protein is CASSRREETQYF.

The CDR3 DNA reads TGTGCCAGCAGATTATCCGGGGAGACCCAGTACTTC. Residues: CASRLSGETQYF. The chain couples TRBV2 to TRBJ2-5; D uncertain. V shed 6 bases and J shed 5 bases, with 10 bases lying between them. CDR1 SNHLY and CDR2 FYNNEI come from the germline V gene. The CDR3 is 12 amino acids.

The genes are TRBV7-9 and TRBJ2-5, with D hard to call. The CDR3 consists of 11 residues. The germline V gene has CDR1 SEHNR and CDR2 FQNEAQ (reference sequence). Deletions cut 5 bases from V and 5 bases from J, with 6 bases between. The chain's CDR3 is CASSLSETQYF. The CDR3 DNA reads as TGTGCCAGCAGCCTCTCGGAGACCCAGTACTTC.

CDR3 nucleotides: TGTGCCAGCAGTTCCTCAAGTCCGGGACAGGGATTCCCAGATACGCAGTATTTT. It is translated as CASSSSSPGQGFPDTQYF. The V gene is TRBV5-6, the J gene TRBJ2-3; 9 bases map to TRBD1. Germline loops: CDR1 SGHDT, CDR2 YYEEEE. The ends lost 5 bases at V and 4 bases at J; junction bases unmatched: 17. The CDR3 totals 18 residues. Full variable domain (outside the CDR3, taken from reference TRBV5-6 and TRBJ2-3): DAGVTQSPTHLIKTRGQQVTLRCSPKSGHDTVSWYQQALGQGPQFIFQYYEEEERQRGNFPDRFSGHQFPNYSSELNVNALLLGDSALYLCASSSSSPGQGFPDTQYFGPGTRLTVL.

The rearrangement uses TRBV9 and TRBJ2-2; 8 nucleotides match TRBD2. CDR3 length equals 15 residues. V shed 3 bases, J shed 7 bases, and the junction held 8 bases outside the gene matches. Looked up from germline, CDR1 is SGDLS and CDR2 is YYNGEE. The CDR3 protein is CASSETGGPGGELFF. DNA of the CDR3: TGTGCCAGCAGCGAAACGGGAGGGCCCGGCGGGGAGCTGTTTTTT.

V and J are TRBV28 and TRBJ2-2; TRBD1 aligns across 10 bases. Germline CDR1 reads MDHEN; CDR2 reads SYDVKM. Trimming removed 8 bases from V and 5 bases from J; junction bases left unmatched: 5. The CDR3 covers 14 residues. CDR3 region: CASLRDRGTGELFF. CDR3 nucleotide sequence: TGTGCCAGCCTAAGGGACAGGGGAACCGGGGAGCTGTTTTTT.

The chain carries TRBV28 and TRBJ1-5; D may be TRBD1 (6 bases). The germline V and J ends were trimmed by 5 bases and 2 bases, with 19 bases remaining between them. The CDR3 has 17 amino acids. Germline V gene sequence: CDR1 MDHEN, CDR2 SYDVKM. The CDR3 DNA sequence: TGTGCCAGCAGTCTTTCCGTTGGGGGCGCGGGCAATCAGCCCCAGCATTTT. This codes for CASSLSVGGAGNQPQHF.

The chain uses TRBV25-1 and TRBJ1-1, with TRBD1 identical over 7 bases. The length of the CDR3 is 14 residues. V shed 1 base, J shed 5 bases, and the junction held 4 bases outside the gene matches. Per germline, CDR1 MGHDK and CDR2 SYGVNS. CDR3: CASSESDRATEAFF. CDR3 nucleotide sequence: TGTGCCAGCAGTGAATCCGACAGGGCGACTGAAGCTTTCTTT. Variable domain in full (rest from reference TRBV25-1 and TRBJ1-1): EADIYQTPRYLVIGTGKKITLECSQTMGHDKMYWYQQDPGMELHLIHYSYGVNSTEKGDLSSESTVSRIRTEHFPLTLESARPSHTSQYLCASSESDRATEAFFGQGTRLTVV.

V is TRBV2 and J is TRBJ2-5, with D perhaps matching TRBD1 (5 bases). The ends were cut back, 4 bases at V and 2 bases at J, with 11 bases in the middle. The V gene's germline CDR1 is SNHLY and CDR2 FYNNEI. The CDR3 extends over 14 amino acids. The CDR3 DNA follows: TGTGCCAGCAGTGCCTTGACAGTACAAGAGACCCAGTACTTC. Residues: CASSALTVQETQYF.

The chain joins TRBV19 to TRBJ1-1; D is unclear. This CDR3 spans 11 amino acids. V lost 6 bases and J lost 8, with 10 bases in between. The germline gives CDR1 LNHDA, CDR2 SQIVND (reference sequence). CDR3 nucleotides: TGTGCCAGTAGCTCACGAGCGGAAGCTTTCTTT. This sequence encodes CASSSRAEAFF.

The chain links TRBV5-1 to TRBJ1-4; D possibly corresponds to TRBD1 (5 bases). The CDR3 spans 15 residues. The germline V gene has CDR1 SGHRS and CDR2 YFSETQ. V was clipped by 3 bases and J by 0 bases, with 9 bases between them. DNA for the CDR3: TGCGCCAGCAGCTGGGAAGGGGCAACTAATGAAAAACTGTTTTTT. Amino acid sequence: CASSWEGATNEKLFF.

This sequence joins TRBV27 and TRBJ2-7; TRBD1 aligns across 9 bases. Germline V gene data show CDR1 as MNHEY and CDR2 as SMNVEV (reference sequence). This CDR3 is built from 14 residues. J lost 5 bases, V lost 2 bases, and 4 bases had no gene match. This chain's CDR3 is CASSLGQGWNEQYF. CDR3 nucleotides: TGTGCCAGCAGTTTAGGACAGGGGTGGAACGAGCAGTACTTC.

This clone came up once. V usage is TRBV6-6 and J usage is TRBJ1-4; D gene unclear. V dropped 6 bases and J dropped 0 bases, with 11 bases sitting between them. CDR3 length: 15 amino acids. Germline values: CDR1 MNHNY, CDR2 SVGAGI (reference sequence). This CDR3 is CASRAPGATNEKLFF. CDR3 sequence (DNA): TGTGCCAGCAGGGCTCCGGGAGCAACTAATGAAAAACTGTTTTTT.

This clone appeared a few times. J is TRBJ1-5 and V is TRBV6-1, with D possibly matching TRBD1 (6 bases). Germline V gives CDR1 MNHNS, CDR2 SASEGT. The V and J ends lost 11 bases and 0 bases respectively, with 14 bases between them. This CDR3 region has 14 residues. CDR3 coding DNA: TGTGCCTCTGGACAGCCAGATAGCAATCAGCCCCAGCATTTT. Protein: CASGQPDSNQPQHF.

The chain couples TRBV5-6 to TRBJ2-7; the D is unclear. V lost 4 bases, J lost 3 bases, and 14 bases lay in between. Looked up from germline, CDR1 is SGHDT and CDR2 is YYEEEE. This CDR3 spans 14 amino acids. DNA of the CDR3: TGTGCCAGCAGCCACGGAGCCTATAGCTACGAGCAGTACTTC. It is translated as CASSHGAYSYEQYF.

V and J are TRBV2 and TRBJ2-3; D remains unclear. The CDR3 covers 11 residues. V dropped 1 base and J dropped 8 bases, with 4 bases sitting between them. Germline V gives CDR1 SNHLY, CDR2 FYNNEI. This CDR3 reads CASSEDRTQYF. CDR3 DNA: TGTGCCAGCAGTGAAGATCGTACGCAGTATTTT.

CDR3: CASSLGAGGSYNEQFF. Written as DNA, the CDR3 is TGTGCCAGCAGCTTGGGGGCGGGAGGGTCCTACAATGAGCAGTTCTTC. The rearrangement uses TRBV5-6 and TRBJ2-1; 9 bases map to TRBD2. V shed 0 bases and J 1 base; nucleotides not matched to a gene: 2. The V gene's germline CDR1 is SGHDT and CDR2 YYEEEE. The CDR3 spans 16 residues.

CDR3 sequence: CASSPLAGGPTGELFF. In nucleotides, the CDR3 is TGTGCCAGCTCACCGCTAGCGGGAGGGCCCACCGGGGAGCTGTTTTTT. The chain couples TRBV18 to TRBJ2-2, with 12 positions matching TRBD2. The germline gives CDR1 KGHSH, CDR2 LQKENI. Germline trimming cut 3 bases from V and 4 bases from J; bases unmatched to any gene: 3. The CDR3 is 16 amino acids.